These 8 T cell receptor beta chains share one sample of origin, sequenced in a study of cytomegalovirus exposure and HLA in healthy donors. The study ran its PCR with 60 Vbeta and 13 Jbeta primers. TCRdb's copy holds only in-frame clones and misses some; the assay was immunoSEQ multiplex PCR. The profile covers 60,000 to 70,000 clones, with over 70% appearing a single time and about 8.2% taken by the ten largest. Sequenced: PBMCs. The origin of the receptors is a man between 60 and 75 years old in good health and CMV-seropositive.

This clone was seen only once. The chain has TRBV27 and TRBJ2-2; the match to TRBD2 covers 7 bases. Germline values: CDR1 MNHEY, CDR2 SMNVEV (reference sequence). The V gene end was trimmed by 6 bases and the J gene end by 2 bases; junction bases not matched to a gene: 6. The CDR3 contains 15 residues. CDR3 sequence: CASRVTSSNTGELFF. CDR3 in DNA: TGTGCCAGCAGAGTGACTAGCAGTAACACCGGGGAGCTGTTTTTT.

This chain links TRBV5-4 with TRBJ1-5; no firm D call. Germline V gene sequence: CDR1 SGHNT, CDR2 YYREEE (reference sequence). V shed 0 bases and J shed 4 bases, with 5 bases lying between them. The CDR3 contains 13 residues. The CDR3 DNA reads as TGTGCCAGCAGCTTGGACAGTAATCAGCCCCAGCATTTT. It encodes CASSLDSNQPQHF.

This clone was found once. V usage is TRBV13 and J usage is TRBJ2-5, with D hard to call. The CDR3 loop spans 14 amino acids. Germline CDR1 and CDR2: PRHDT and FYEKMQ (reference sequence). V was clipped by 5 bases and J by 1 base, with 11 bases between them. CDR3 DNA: TGTGCCAGCAGCATCCGGTTGCTCCAAGAGACCCAGTACTTC. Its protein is CASSIRLLQETQYF.

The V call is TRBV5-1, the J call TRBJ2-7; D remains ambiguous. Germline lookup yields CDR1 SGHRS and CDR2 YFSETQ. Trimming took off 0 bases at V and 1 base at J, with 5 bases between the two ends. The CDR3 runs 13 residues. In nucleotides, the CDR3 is TGCGCCAGCAGCTTGGGCAGATCCTACGAGCAGTACTTC. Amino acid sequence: CASSLGRSYEQYF.

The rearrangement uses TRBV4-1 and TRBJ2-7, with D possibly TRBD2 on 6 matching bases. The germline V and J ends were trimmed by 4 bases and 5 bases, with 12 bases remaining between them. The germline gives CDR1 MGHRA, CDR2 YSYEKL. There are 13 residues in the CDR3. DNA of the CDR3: TGCGCCAGCAGCCCCGGGAGTCTCAACGAGCAGTACTTC. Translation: CASSPGSLNEQYF.

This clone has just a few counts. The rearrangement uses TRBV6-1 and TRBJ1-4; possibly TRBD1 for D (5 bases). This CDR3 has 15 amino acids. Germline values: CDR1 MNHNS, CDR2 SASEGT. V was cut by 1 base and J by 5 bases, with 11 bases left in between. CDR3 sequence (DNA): TGTGCCAGCAGTGAAGGGAGGGGACGGAATGAAAAACTGTTTTTT. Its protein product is CASSEGRGRNEKLFF.

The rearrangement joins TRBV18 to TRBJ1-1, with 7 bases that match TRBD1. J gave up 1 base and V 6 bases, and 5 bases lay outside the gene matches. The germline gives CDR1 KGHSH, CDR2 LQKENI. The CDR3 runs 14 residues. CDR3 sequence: CASSRQGANTEAFF. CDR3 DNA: TGTGCCAGCTCCCGACAGGGAGCGAACACTGAAGCTTTCTTT.

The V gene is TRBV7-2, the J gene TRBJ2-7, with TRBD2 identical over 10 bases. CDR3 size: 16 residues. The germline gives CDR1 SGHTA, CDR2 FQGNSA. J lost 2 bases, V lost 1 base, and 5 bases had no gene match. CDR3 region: CASSLGLAGAPYEQYF. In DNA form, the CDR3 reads TGTGCCAGCAGCTTAGGGCTAGCGGGAGCTCCCTACGAGCAGTACTTC.